This TCR beta chain was observed in a study of T cell repertoires in cytomegalovirus infection. Germline V gene sequence: CDR1 SEHNR, CDR2 FQNEAQ (reference sequence). The CDR3 is made up of 14 amino acids. The V gene lost 8 bases and the J gene lost 2 bases, with 16 bases spanning the gap. A single record per CDR3 protein comes from TCRdb applying MiXCR to the reads. The sample lists approximately 500,000 distinct CDR3 sequences, about 15% occurring once. This clonotype has ten or more counts. The sequencing input was CD8+ T cells from PBMCs. The rearrangement links TRBV7-9 to TRBJ2-7; D is possibly TRBD1 or TRBD2 (6 bases each). This sequence was found in a human donor in good health (CMV status not recorded). Some clones in this sample may be carry-over from other donors' samples. CDR3 nucleotides: TGTGCCAGCTCCGGCGGGACAACCCCCTACGAGCAGTACTTC. It codes for CASSGGTTPYEQYF.